This T cell receptor (beta chain) was obtained from a study of blood T cells in healthy people across ages. Broader study findings: Age showed a roughly linear inverse relationship with TCR beta diversity per million T cells.

CDR1 SGHTA and CDR2 FQGNSA come from the germline V gene. Trimming pared 4 bases from V and 5 bases from J, leaving 15 bases between. The CDR3 consists of 14 residues. This clonotype showed up many times. What it binds is not known. Together with a sample-barcoded 5' primer, a J-beta primer mix was included in a second PCR lasting about 7 to 11 cycles. A single record per CDR3 protein comes from TCRdb applying MiXCR to the 5' RACE reads. The sample shows around 1,500,000 distinct CDR3 sequences, approximately 28% of them seen only once. Sequenced sample: blood. The V call is TRBV7-2, the J call TRBJ2-7; TRBD1 might be the D (6 bases). This clonotype originated in a woman in her twenties or thirties in good health. The CDR3 loop reads CASSSQQGGNEQYF. CDR3 coding DNA: TGTGCCAGCAGCTCGCAACAGGGTGGTAACGAGCAGTACTTC.